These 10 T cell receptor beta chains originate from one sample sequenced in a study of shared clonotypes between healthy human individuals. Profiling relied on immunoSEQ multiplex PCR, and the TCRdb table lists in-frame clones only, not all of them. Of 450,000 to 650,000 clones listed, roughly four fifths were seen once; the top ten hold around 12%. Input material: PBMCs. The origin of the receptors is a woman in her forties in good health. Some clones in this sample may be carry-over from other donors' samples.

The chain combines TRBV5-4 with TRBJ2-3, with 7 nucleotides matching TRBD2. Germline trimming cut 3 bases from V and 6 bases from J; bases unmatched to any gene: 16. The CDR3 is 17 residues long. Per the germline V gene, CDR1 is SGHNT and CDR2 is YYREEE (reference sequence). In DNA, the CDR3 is TGTGCCAGCAGCTACCGGGGGGTAGCTCCCACCCGGGATACGCAGTATTTT. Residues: CASSYRGVAPTRDTQYF.

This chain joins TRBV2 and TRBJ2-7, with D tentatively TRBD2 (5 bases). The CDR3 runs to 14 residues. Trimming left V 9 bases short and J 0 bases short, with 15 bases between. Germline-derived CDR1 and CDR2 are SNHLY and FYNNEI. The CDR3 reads CARLHLSDSYEQYF. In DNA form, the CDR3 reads TGTGCCAGACTTCACCTTAGCGACTCCTACGAGCAGTACTTC.

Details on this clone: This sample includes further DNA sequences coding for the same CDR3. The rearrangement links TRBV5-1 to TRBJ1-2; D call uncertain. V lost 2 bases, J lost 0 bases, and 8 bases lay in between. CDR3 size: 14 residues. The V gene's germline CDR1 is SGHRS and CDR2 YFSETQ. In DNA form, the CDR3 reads TGCGCCAGCAGCTTTGAGACTCCTAACTATGGCTACACCTTC. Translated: CASSFETPNYGYTF.

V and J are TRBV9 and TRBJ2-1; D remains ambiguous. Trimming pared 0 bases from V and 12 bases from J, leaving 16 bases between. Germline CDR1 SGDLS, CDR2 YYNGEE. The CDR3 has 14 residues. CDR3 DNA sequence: TGTGCCAGCAGCGTAGCGACCCGGAACGCAGGGCAGTTCTTC. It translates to CASSVATRNAGQFF.

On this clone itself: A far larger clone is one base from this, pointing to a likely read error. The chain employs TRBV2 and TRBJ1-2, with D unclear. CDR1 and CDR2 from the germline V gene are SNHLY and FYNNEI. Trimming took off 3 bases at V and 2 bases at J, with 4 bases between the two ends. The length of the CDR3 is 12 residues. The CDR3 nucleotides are TGTGCCAGCAGTGAGGGAAACTATGGCTACACCTTC. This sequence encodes CASSEGNYGYTF.

The CDR3, as DNA: TGCGCCAGCAGCTTGGCCTTGGACTACAATGAGCAGTTCTTC. Its translation is CASSLALDYNEQFF. The chain combines TRBV5-1 with TRBJ2-1, with D unclear. Germline lookup yields CDR1 SGHRS and CDR2 YFSETQ. The CDR3 extends over 14 amino acids. V was cut by 0 bases and J by 3 bases, with 7 bases left in between.

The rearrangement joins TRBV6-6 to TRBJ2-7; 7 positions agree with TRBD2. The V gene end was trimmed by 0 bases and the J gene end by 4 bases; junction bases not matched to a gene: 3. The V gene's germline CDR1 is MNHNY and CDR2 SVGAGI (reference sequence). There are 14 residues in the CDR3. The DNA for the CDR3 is TGTGCCAGCAGTTACTCGAGCGGGGAATACGAGCAGTACTTC. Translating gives CASSYSSGEYEQYF.

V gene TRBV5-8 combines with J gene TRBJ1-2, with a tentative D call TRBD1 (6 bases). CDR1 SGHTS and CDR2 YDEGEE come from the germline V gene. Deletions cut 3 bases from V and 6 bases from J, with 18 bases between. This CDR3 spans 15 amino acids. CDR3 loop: CASSSRRGASDGYTF. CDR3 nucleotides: TGTGCCAGCAGCTCCAGGCGGGGGGCGTCGGATGGCTACACCTTC. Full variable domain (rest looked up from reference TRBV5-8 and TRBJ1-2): EAGVTQSPTHLIKTRGQQATLRCSPISGHTSVYWYQQALGLGLQFLLWYDEGEERNRGNFPPRFSGRQFPNYSSELNVNALELEDSALYLCASSSRRGASDGYTFGSGTRLTVV.

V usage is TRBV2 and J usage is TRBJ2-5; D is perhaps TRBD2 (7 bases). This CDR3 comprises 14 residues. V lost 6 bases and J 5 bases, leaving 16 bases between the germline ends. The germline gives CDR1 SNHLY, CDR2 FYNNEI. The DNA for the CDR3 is TGTGCCAGCAGAGGGACTAAAGGGGGGGAGACCCAGTACTTC. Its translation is CASRGTKGGETQYF.

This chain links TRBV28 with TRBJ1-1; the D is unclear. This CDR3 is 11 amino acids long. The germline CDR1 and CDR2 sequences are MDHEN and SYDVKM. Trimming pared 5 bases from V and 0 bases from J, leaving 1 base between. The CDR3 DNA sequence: TGTGCCAGCAGTATGAACACTGAAGCTTTCTTT. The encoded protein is CASSMNTEAFF.